The entry that follows covers one T cell receptor beta chain sequence. Its antigen is unknown. V shed 5 bases and J shed 8 bases, with 12 bases lying between them. Germline assignment: CDR1 SQVTM and CDR2 ANQGSEA. The CDR3 covers 12 residues. A patient was excluded if there was uncontrolled infection, other autoimmune disease, pregnancy or lactation. The data originate from a study of T cells in Graves' hyperthyroidism and ophthalmopathy. Researchers took RNA transcripts and amplified the TCR beta CDR3 regions from them. An initial round of RT-PCR targeting the TCR CDR3 relied on the HTBI primer set. TCRdb passed the multiplex PCR reads through MiXCR, listing each CDR3 protein once. The sample contains roughly 500,000 distinct CDR3 sequences, under 60% of which appear only once. Study-level results: Median prediction lead before ophthalmopathy onset was about 6.5 months with the model. Most clonotypes expanded in the thyroid (above 0.001) were also present in blood.

Input material: peripheral blood or thyroid tissue (not recorded which). The J gene is TRBJ1-4, the V gene TRBV29-1; the D is unclear. This clonotype was sampled from an adult woman with Graves' disease, either hyperthyroidism or ophthalmopathy (not recorded which). The CDR3 loop is CSVRMLEEKLFF. The CDR3 DNA reads TGCAGCGTTCGGATGTTGGAAGAAAAACTGTTTTTT.